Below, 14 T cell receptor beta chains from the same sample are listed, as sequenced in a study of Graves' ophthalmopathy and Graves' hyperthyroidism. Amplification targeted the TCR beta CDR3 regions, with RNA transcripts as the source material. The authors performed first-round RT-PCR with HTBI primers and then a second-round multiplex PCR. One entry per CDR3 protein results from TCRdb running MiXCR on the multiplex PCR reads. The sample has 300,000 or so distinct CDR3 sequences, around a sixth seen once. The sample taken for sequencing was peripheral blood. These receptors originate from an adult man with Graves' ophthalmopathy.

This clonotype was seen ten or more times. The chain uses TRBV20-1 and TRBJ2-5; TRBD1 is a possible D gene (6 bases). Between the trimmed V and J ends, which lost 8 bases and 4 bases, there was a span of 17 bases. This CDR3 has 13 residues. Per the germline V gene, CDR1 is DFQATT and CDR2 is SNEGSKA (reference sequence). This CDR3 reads CSSNRQARETQYF. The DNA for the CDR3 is TGCAGTTCCAATCGACAGGCTCGAGAGACCCAGTACTTC.

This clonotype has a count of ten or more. The chain's CDR3 is CASRWATFDYGYTF. The DNA of the CDR3 is TGTGCCAGCAGATGGGCAACATTCGACTATGGCTACACCTTC. V and J are TRBV6-5 and TRBJ1-2; D is ambiguous. Trimming stripped 6 bases from V and 3 bases from J, with 14 bases between. The CDR3 loop spans 14 amino acids. CDR1 is MNHEY, CDR2 SVGAGI, per germline.

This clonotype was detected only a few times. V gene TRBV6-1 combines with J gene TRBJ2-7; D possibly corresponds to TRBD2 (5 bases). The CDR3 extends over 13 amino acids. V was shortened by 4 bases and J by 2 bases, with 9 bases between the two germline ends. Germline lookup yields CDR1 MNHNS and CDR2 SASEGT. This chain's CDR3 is CASSGGSPYEQYF. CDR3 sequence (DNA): TGTGCCAGCAGTGGCGGGTCGCCCTACGAGCAGTACTTC.

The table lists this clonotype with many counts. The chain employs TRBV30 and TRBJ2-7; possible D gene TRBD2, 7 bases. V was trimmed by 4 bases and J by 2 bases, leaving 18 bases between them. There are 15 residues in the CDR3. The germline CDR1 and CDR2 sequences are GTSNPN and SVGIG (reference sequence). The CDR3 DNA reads TGTGCCTGGACTCCACCAGGGAGGGGGACCTACGAGCAGTACTTC. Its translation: CAWTPPGRGTYEQYF.

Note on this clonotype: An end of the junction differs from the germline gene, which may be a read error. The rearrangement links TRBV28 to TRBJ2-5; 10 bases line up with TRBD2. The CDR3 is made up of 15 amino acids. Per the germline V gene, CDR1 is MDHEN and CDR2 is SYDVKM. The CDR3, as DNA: TGTGCCAGCAGTCCAAAGCGGGAGGGTGAAGAGACTCAGTACTTC. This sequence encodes CASSPKREGEETQYF.

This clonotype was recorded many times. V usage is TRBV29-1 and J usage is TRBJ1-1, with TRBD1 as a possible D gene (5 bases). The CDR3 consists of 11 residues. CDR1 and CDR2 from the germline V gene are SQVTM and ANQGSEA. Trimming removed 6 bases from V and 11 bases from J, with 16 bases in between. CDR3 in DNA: TGCAGCGTACACGGGGGGGGTACGGCTTTCTTT. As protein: CSVHGGGTAFF.

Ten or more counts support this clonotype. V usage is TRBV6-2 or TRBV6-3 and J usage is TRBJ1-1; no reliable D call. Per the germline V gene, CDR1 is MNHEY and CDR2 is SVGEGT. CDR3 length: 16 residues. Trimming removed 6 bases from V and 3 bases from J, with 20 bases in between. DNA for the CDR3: TGTGCCAGCAGACCCGGACCGGAAAGGTGGGACACTGAAGCTTTCTTT. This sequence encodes CASRPGPERWDTEAFF.

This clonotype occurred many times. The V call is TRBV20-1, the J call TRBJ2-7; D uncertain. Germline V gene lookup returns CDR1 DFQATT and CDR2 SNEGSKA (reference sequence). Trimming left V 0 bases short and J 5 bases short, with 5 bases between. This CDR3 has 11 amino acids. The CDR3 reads CSAREGNEQYF. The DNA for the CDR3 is TGCAGTGCTAGAGAGGGCAACGAGCAGTACTTC.

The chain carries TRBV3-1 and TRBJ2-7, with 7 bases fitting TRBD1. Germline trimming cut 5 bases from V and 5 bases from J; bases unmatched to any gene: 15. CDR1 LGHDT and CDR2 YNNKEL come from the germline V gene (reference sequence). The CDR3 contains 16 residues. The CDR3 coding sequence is TGTGCCAGCAGCGTCACTCGGGACAGCGCCTACCACGAGCAGTACTTC. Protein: CASSVTRDSAYHEQYF.

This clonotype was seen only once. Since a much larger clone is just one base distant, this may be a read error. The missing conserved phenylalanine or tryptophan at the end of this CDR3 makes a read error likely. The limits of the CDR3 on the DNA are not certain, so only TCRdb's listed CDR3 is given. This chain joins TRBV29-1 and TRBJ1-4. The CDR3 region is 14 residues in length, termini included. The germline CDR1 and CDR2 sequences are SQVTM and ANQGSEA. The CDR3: CSVEDPFWGEKPFL.

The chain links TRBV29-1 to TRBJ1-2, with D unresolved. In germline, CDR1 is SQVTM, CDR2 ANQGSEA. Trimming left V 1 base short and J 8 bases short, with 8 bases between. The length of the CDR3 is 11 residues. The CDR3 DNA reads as TGCAGCGTTGAAGCTGCTGCGGGCTACACCTTC. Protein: CSVEAAAGYTF.

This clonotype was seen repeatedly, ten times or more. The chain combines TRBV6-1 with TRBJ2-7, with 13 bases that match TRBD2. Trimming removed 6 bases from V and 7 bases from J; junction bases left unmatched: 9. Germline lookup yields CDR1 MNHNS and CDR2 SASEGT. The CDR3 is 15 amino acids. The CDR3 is CASSLTSGGAVEQYF. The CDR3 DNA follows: TGTGCCAGCAGCCTAACTAGCGGGGGGGCCGTAGAGCAGTACTTC.

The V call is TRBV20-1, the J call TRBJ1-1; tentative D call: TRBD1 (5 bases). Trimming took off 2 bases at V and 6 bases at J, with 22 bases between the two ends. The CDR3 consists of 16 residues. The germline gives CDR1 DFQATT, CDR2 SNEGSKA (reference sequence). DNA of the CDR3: TGCAGTGCTAGACACCCTTACCGGGGCAACCCCGCTGAAGCTTTCTTT. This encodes CSARHPYRGNPAEAFF.

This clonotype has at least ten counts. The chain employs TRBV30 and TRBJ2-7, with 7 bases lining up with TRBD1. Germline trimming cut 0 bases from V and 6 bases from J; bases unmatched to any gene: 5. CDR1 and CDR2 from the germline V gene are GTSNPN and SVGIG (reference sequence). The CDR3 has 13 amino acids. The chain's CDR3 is CAWSVSRGLEQYF. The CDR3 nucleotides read TGTGCCTGGAGTGTATCTAGGGGGCTCGAGCAGTACTTC. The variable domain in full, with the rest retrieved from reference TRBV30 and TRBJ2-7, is SQTIHQWPATLVQPVGSPLSLECTVEGTSNPNLYWYRQAAGRGLQLLFYSVGIGQISSEVPQNLSASRPQDRQFILSSKKLLLSDSGFYLCAWSVSRGLEQYFGPGTRLTVT.